The source of this TCR beta chain is a study of spatial heterogeneity in lung cancer. Study-level points and caveats: For expanded intratumoral alpha and beta TCRs, counts tracked tumor mutation counts.

Time point meaning: sample taken at primary tumor resection. This CDR3 is 13 amino acids long. V lost 4 bases and J lost 2, with 9 bases in between. This clonotype was recorded at least ten times. Its antigen is undetermined. TCRdb re-derived calls from the 5' RACE reads in MiXCR, one entry per CDR3 protein. The top ten clones hold around 14% of a sample with some 10,000 distinct CDR3 sequences, over 9.5% of them seen once. The TCR originated in a female donor with early-stage non-small cell lung cancer. Sequences were derived from lung tumor tissue, sampled at surgery. V gene TRBV23-1 combines with J gene TRBJ2-7; D is uncertain. TRBV23-1 counts as an open reading frame of uncertain function. CDR3 sequence (DNA): TGCGCCAGCAGTCCGGTTCCAACCTACGAGCAGTACTTC. Translating it yields CASSPVPTYEQYF.